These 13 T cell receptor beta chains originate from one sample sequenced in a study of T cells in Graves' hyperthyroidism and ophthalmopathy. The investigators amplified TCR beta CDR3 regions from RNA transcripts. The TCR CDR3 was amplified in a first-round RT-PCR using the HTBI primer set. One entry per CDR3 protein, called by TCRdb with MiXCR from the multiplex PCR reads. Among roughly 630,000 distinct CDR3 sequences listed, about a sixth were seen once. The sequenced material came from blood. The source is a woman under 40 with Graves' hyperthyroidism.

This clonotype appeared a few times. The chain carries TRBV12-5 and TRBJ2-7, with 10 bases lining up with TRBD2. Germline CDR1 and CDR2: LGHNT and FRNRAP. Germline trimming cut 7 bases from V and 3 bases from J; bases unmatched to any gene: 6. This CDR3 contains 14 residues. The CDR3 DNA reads TGTGCTAGTGTTCCGGGACTAGCGAACTACGAGCAGTACTTC. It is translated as CASVPGLANYEQYF. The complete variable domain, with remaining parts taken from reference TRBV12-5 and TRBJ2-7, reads DARVTQTPRHKVTEMGQEVTMRCQPILGHNTVFWYRQTMMQGLELLAYFRNRAPLDDSGMPKDRFSAEMPDATLATLKIQPSEPRDSAVYFCASVPGLANYEQYFGPGTRLTVT.

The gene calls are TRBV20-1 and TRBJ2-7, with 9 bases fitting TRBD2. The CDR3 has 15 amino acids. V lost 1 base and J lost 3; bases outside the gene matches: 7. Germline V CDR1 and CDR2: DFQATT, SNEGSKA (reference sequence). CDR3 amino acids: CSARVYGTSFYEQYF. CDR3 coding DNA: TGCAGTGCTAGAGTTTATGGGACTAGCTTCTACGAGCAGTACTTC.

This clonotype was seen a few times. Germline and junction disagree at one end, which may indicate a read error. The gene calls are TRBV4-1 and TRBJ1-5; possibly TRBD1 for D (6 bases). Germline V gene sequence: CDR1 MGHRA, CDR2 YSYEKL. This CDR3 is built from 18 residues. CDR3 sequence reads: CASSQDRQGIYSNQPQHF. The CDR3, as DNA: TGCGCCAGCAGTCAAGATCGGCAGGGGATATATAGCAATCAGCCCCAGCATTTT.

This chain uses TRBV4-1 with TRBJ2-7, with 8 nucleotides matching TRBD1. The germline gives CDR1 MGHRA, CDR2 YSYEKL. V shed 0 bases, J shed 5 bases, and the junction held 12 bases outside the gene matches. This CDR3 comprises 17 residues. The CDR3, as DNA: TGCGCCAGCAGCCAAGATAGGGCCGGGACAGGTGAACACGAGCAGTACTTC. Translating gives CASSQDRAGTGEHEQYF.

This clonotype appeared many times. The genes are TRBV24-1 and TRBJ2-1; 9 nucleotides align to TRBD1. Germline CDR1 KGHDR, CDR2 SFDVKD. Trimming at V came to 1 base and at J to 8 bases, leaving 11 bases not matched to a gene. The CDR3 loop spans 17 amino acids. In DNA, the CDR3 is TGTGCCACCAGTGATTTCCCGGGACAGGGAAACGGGTATGAGCAGTTCTTC. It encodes CATSDFPGQGNGYEQFF.

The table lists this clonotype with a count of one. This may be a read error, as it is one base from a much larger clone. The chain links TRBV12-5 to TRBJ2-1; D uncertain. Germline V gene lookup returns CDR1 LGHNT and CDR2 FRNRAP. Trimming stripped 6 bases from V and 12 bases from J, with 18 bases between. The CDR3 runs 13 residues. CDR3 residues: CASGLQPGLGQFF. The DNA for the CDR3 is TGTGCTAGTGGACTTCAACCTGGGCTCGGGCAGTTCTTC. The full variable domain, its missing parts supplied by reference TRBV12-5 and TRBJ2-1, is DARVTQTPRHKVTEMGQEVTMRCQPILGHNTVFWYRQTMMQGLELLAYFRNRAPLDDSGMPKDRFSAEMPDATLATLKIQPSEPRDSAVYFCASGLQPGLGQFFGPGTRLTVL.

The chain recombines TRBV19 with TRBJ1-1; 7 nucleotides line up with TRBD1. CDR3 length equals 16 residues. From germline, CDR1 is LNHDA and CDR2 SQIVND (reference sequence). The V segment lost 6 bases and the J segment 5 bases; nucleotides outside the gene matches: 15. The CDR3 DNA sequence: TGTGCCAGTAGGAATCGTAGGGCAGGGGGAGGAACTGAAGCTTTCTTT. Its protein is CASRNRRAGGGTEAFF.

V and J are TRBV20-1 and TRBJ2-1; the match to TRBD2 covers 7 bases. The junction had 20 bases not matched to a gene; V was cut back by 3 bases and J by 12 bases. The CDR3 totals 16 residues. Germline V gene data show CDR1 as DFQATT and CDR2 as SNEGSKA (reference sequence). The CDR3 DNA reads TGCAGTGCTAGGGAGGCGGGAGCGTTCTCCCGGCGGTTGCAGTTCTTC. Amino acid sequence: CSAREAGAFSRRLQFF.

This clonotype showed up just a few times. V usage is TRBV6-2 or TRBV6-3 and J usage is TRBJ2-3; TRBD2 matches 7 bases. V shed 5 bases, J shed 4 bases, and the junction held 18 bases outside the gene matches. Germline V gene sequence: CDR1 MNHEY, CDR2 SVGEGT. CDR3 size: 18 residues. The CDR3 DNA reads TGTGCCAGCAGTCCATCGGGCGGGAGCGCCCGTCGACCAGATACGCAGTATTTT. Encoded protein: CASSPSGGSARRPDTQYF.

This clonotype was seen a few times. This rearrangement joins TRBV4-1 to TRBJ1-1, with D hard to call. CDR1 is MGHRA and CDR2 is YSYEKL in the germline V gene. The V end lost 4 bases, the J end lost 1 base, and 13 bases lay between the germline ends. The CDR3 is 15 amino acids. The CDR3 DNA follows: TGCGCCAGCAGCCCCCTCGCCGGACGGAACACTGAAGCTTTCTTT. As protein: CASSPLAGRNTEAFF.

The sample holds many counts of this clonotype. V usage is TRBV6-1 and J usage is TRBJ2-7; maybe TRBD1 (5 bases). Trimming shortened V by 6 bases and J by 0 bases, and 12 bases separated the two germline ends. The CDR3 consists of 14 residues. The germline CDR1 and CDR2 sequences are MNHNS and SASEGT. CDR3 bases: TGTGCCAGCAGCCGCGACAGAACCTCCTACGAGCAGTACTTC. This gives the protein CASSRDRTSYEQYF.

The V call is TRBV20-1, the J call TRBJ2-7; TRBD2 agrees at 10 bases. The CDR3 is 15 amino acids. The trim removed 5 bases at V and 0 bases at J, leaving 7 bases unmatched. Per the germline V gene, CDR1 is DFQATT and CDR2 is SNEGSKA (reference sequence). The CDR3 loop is CSAQGLADLSYEQYF. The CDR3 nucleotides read TGCAGTGCTCAAGGACTAGCGGATCTCTCCTACGAGCAGTACTTC.

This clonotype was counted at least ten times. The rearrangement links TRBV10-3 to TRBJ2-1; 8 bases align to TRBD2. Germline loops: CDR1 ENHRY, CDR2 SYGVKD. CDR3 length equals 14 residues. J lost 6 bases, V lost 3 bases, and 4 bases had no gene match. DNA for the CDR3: TGTGCCATCAGTGATTCGGGAGGGACCAATGAGCAGTTCTTC. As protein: CAISDSGGTNEQFF.